This T cell receptor beta chain was sequenced in a study of blood T cell repertoires in COVID-19. For the study at large: Whether acute or convalescent, the COVID-19 samples came from the United States, Italy and Spain. The cDNA or gDNA used as material had been derived from T cells, B-cell-depleted T cells, or PBMCs.

The germline CDR1 and CDR2 sequences are KGHSH and LQKENI. V trimming: 3 bases; J trimming: 7 bases; junction bases outside the gene matches: 6. The length of the CDR3 is 15 residues. TCRdb's copy holds only in-frame clones and misses some; the assay was immunoSEQ multiplex PCR. The repertoire holds around 65,000 clones, with 70% to 80% as singletons. This receptor was identified in a man between 60 and 70 years old with acute or convalescent COVID-19. The specimen sequenced was peripheral blood. The chain employs TRBV18 and TRBJ1-6; 7 nucleotides agree with TRBD1. CDR3 sequence: CASSPPGQSNSPLHF. DNA for the CDR3: TGTGCCAGCTCACCCCCGGGACAGTCGAATTCACCCCTCCACTTT.